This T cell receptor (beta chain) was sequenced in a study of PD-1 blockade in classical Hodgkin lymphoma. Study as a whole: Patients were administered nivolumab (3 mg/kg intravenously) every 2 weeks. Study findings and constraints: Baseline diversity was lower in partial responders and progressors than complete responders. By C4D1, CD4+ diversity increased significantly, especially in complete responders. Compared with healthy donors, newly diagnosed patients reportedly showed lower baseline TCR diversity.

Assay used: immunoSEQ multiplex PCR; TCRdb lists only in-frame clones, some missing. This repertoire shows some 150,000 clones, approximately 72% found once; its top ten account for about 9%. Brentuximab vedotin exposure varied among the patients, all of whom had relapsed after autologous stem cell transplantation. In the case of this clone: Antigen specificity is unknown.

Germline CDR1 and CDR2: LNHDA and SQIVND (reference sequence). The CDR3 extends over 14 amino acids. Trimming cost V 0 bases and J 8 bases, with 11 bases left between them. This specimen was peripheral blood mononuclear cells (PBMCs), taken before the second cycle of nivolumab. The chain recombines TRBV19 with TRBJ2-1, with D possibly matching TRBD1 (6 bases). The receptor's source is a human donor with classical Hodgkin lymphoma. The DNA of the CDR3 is TGTGCCAGTAGTATAGAGGGGACATATGATGAGCAGTTCTTC. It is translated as CASSIEGTYDEQFF.